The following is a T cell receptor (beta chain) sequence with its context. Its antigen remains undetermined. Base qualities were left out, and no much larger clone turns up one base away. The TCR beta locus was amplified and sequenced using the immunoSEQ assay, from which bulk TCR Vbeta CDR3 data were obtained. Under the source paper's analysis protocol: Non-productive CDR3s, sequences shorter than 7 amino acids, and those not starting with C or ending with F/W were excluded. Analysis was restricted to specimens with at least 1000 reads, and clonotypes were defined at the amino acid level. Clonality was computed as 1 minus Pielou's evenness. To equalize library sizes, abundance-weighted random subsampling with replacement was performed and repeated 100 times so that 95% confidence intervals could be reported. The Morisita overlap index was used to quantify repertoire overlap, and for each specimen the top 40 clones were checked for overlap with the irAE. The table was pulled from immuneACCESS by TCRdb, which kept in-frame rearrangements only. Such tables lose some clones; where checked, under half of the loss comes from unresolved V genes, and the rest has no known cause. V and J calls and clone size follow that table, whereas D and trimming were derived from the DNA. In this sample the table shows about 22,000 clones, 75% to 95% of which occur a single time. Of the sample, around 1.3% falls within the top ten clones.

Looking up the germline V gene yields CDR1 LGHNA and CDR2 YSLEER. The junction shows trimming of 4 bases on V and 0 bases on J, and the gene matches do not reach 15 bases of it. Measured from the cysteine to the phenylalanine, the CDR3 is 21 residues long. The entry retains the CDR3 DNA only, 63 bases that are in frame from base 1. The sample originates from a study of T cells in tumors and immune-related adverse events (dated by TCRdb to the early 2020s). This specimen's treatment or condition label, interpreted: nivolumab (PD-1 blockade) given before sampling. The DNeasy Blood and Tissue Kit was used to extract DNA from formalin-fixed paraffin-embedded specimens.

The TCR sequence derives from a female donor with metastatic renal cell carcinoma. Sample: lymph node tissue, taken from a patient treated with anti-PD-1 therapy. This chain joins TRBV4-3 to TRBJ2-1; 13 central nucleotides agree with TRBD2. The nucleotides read TGCGCCAGCAGCCTAAGAAACAGACTAGCGGGGGGCCCTAGCTCCTACAATGAGCAGTTCTTC. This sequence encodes CASSLRNRLAGGPSSYNEQFF.